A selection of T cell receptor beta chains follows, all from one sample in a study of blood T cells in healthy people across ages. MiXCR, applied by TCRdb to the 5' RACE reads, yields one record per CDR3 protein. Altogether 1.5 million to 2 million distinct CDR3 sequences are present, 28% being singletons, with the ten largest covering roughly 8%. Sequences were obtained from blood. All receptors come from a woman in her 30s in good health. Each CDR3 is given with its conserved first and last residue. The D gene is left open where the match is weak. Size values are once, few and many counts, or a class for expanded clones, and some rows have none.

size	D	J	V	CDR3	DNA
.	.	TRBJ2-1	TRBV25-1	CASRPGESSDNEQFF	TGTGCCAGCAGGCCCGGAGAGTCTTCTGACAATGAGCAGTTCTTC
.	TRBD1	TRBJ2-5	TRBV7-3	CASSLNRGPEETQYF	TGTGCCAGCAGCTTAAACAGGGGTCCTGAAGAGACCCAGTACTTC
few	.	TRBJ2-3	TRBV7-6	CASSQTQTKTTQYF	TGTGCCAGCAGCCAGACTCAGACTAAAACTACGCAGTATTTT
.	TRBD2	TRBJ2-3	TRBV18	CASSRSTGGVDTQYF	TGTGCCAGCTCACGGTCGACGGGGGGAGTTGATACGCAGTATTTT
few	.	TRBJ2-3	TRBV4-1	CASSQELTGAADTQYF	TGCGCCAGCAGCCAAGAGTTAACGGGGGCGGCAGATACGCAGTATTTT
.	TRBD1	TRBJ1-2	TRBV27	CASLELTGTRGYTF	TGTGCCAGCCTAGAATTGACAGGGACTCGGGGCTACACCTTC
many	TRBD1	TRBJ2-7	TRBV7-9	CASSSTRTGGGEQYF	TGTGCCAGCAGCTCGACCCGGACAGGGGGAGGCGAGCAGTACTTC
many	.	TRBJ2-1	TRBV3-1	CASSEWGEQFF	TGTGCCAGCAGCGAATGGGGGGAGCAGTTCTTC
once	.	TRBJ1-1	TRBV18	CASALQGSPEAFF	TGTGCCAGCGCATTACAGGGTAGCCCTGAAGCTTTCTTT
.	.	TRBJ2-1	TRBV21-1	CASSLKDDEREEEGSNNEQFF	TGTGCTAGCAGCCTAAAAGATGATGAGCGGGAGGAGGAGGGTAGTAACAATGAGCAGTTCTTC
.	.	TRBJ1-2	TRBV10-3	CAISESSLMGLYGYTF	TGTGCCATCAGTGAGTCGAGTTTGATGGGGCTCTATGGCTACACCTTC
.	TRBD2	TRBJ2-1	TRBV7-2	CASRLDRGGARYNEQFF	TGTGCCAGCAGGCTTGACCGCGGGGGGGCTAGATACAATGAGCAGTTCTTC
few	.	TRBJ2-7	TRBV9	CASSGGVSLEQYF	TGTGCCAGCAGCGGCGGGGTGTCCCTCGAGCAGTACTTC
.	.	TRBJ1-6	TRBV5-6	CASSSRSISPLHF	TGTGCCAGCAGCTCCAGGTCAATTTCACCCCTCCACTTT
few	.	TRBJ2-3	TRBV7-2	CASSLAGGSYDTQYF	TGTGCCAGCAGCTTAGCAGGAGGTAGCTACGATACGCAGTATTTT
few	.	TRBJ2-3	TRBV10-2	CASAGAGADTQYF	TGCGCCAGCGCAGGGGCTGGGGCAGATACGCAGTATTTT
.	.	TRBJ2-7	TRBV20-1	CSAREIRETGSYEQYF	TGCAGTGCTAGAGAGATTAGGGAGACCGGCTCCTACGAGCAGTACTTC
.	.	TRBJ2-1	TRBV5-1	CASSERYSDVNEQFF	TGCGCCAGCAGCGAGAGATACAGCGACGTCAATGAGCAGTTCTTC
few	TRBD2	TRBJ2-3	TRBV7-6	CASSLEPGGLSNTQYF	TGTGCCAGCAGCTTAGAACCGGGGGGACTTAGTAATACGCAGTATTTT
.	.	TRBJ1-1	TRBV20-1	CSASPGNTEAFF	TGCAGTGCTAGTCCGGGAAACACTGAAGCTTTCTTT
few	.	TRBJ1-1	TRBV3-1	CASSQDPTVEAFF	TGTGCCAGCAGCCAAGATCCCACCGTTGAAGCTTTCTTT
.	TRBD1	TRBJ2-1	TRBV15	CATSSLGTGWEDEQFF	TGTGCCACCAGCAGCTTAGGGACAGGGTGGGAGGATGAGCAGTTCTTC
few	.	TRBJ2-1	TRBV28	CASNLGTVDNEQFF	TGTGCCAGCAACCTGGGGACCGTGGACAATGAGCAGTTCTTC
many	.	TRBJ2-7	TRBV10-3	CAISESVAVSYEQYF	TGTGCCATCAGTGAGTCGGTGGCGGTTTCCTACGAGCAGTACTTC
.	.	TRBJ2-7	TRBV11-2	CASSLVAGSGYEQYF	TGTGCCAGCAGCTTAGTCGCAGGGTCTGGCTACGAGCAGTACTTC
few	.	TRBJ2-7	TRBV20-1	CSARDPKSGFISYEQYF	TGCAGTGCTAGAGATCCCAAGTCCGGATTCATTTCCTACGAGCAGTACTTC
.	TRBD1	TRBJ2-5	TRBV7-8	CASSTGTGVRQETQYF	TGTGCCAGCAGCACAGGGACAGGGGTTCGGCAAGAGACCCAGTACTTC
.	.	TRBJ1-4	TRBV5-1	CASSSGTSNEKLFF	TGCGCCAGCAGCTCCGGGACAAGTAATGAAAAACTGTTTTTT
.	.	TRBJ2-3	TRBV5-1	CASSTDGGWDTQYF	TGCGCCAGCAGCACGGACGGGGGCTGGGATACGCAGTATTTT
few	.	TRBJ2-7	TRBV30	CACRTARSYEQYF	TGTGCCTGTCGGACAGCCAGATCCTACGAGCAGTACTTC
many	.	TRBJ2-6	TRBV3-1	CASSQDSGANVLTF	TGTGCCAGCAGCCAAGACTCTGGGGCCAACGTCCTGACTTTC